This T cell receptor beta chain was sequenced in a study of human T cells and chemical hapten exposure. Study-level findings and limits: No shift was seen in TCRs above 1 in 1000 frequency with DPC sensitization.

Sequencing started from total RNA isolated from unfractionated whole blood. The sample holds a few counts of this clonotype. The target antigen is unknown. MiXCR, applied by TCRdb to the 5' RACE reads, yields one record per CDR3 protein. The table includes roughly 81,000 distinct CDR3 sequences, roughly 15% detected once. This clonotype was sampled from a female donor in good health.

The CDR3 loop reads CASSGADGAGSTEAFF. DNA of the CDR3: TGTGCCAGCAGCGGGGCGGATGGGGCGGGGTCCACTGAAGCTTTCTTT. The chain combines TRBV28 with TRBJ1-1, with a weak D call TRBD1 (5 bases). Germline CDR1 MDHEN, CDR2 SYDVKM. CDR3 length: 16 residues. Trimming cost V 6 bases and J 4 bases, with 21 bases left between them.